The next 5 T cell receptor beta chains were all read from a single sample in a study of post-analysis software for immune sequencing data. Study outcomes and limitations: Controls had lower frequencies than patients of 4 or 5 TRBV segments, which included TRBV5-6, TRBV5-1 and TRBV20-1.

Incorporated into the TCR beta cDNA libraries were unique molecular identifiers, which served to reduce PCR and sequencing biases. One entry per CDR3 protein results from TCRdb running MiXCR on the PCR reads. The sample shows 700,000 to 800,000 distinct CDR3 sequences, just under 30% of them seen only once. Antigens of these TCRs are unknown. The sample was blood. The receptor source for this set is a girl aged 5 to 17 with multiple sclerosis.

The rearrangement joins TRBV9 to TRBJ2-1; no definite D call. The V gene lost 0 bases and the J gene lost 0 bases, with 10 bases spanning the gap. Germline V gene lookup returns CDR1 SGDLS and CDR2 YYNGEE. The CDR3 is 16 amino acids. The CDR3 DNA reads TGTGCCAGCAGCGTAGAGCAGGTTAGCTCCTACAATGAGCAGTTCTTC. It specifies CASSVEQVSSYNEQFF.

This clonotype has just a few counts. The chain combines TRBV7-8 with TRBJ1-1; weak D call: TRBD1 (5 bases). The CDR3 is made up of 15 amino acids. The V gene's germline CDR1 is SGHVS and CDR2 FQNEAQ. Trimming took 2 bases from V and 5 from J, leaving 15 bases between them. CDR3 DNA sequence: TGTGCCAGCAGCTTACCCCCGGGGGGTAGGACTGAAGCTTTCTTT. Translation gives CASSLPPGGRTEAFF.

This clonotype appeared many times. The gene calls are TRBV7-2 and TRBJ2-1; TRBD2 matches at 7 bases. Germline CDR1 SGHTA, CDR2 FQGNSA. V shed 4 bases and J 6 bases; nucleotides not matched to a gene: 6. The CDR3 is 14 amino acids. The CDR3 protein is CASSSSGGPNEQFF. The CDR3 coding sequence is TGTGCCAGCAGCTCCTCGGGAGGCCCCAATGAGCAGTTCTTC.

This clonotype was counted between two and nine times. The CDR3 sequence is CASSLRAGSLNEQFF. The CDR3, as DNA: TGTGCCAGCAGCCTGCGAGCGGGAAGTCTGAATGAGCAGTTCTTC. V usage is TRBV27 and J usage is TRBJ2-1; TRBD2 aligns across 7 bases. V was pared by 6 bases and J by 7 bases, with 12 bases of the junction left unmatched. Germline loops: CDR1 MNHEY, CDR2 SMNVEV (reference sequence). CDR3 size: 15 residues.

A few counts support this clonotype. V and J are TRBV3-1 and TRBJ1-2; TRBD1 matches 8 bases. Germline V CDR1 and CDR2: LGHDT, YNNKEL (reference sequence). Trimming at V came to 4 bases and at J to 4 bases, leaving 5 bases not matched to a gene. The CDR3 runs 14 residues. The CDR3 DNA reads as TGTGCCAGCAGCCCAGGGGGCTTTGGCTATGGCTACACCTTC. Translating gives CASSPGGFGYGYTF.